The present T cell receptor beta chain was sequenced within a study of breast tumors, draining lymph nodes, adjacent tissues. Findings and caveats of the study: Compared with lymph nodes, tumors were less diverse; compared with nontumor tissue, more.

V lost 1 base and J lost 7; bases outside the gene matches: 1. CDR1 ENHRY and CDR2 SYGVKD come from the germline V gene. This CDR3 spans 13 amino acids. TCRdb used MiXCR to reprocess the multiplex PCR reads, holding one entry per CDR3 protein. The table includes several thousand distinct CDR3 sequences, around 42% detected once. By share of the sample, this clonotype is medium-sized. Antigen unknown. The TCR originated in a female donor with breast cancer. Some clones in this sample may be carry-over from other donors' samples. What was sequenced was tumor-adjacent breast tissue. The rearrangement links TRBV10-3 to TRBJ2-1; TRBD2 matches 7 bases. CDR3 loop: CAISEWRENEQFF. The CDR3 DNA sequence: TGTGCCATCAGTGAGTGGCGGGAGAATGAGCAGTTCTTC.